This record looks at one T cell receptor beta chain sequence and its context. Its specificity is not known. CDR1 and CDR2 (germline): DFQATT, SNEGSKA (reference sequence). The CDR3 runs to 14 residues. V was cut by 5 bases and J by 5 bases, with 18 bases left in between. The data originate from a study of T-cell reconstitution after alpha-beta-depleted transplantation in children. Study outcomes and limitations: The main origin of T-cell counts and diversity one year after transplant was newly produced T cells. Expanded graft clones numbering several hundred reportedly gave rise to alpha-beta T cells about two months after transplant.

Unique molecular identifiers were incorporated into the prepared TCRbeta library. Via MiXCR, TCRdb re-called the PCR reads, giving one row per CDR3 protein. The sample holds under 250,000 distinct CDR3 sequences; roughly 25% are singletons and the top ten take about 5%. The rearrangement uses TRBV20-1 and TRBJ2-5, with D perhaps matching TRBD2 (7 bases). The sequencing here drew on PBMCs, mostly from graft donor cells, taken 360 days after TCRalphabeta/CD19-depleted stem cell transplant. The clonotype was recovered from a female patient between 2 and 15 years old who had a stem cell transplant for congenital amegakaryocytic thrombocytopenia, so the T cells may come from the graft donor. CDR3 coding DNA: TGCAGTGCTTGGGGGCGGGAGAGTTGGGAGACCCAGTACTTC. Protein product: CSAWGRESWETQYF.